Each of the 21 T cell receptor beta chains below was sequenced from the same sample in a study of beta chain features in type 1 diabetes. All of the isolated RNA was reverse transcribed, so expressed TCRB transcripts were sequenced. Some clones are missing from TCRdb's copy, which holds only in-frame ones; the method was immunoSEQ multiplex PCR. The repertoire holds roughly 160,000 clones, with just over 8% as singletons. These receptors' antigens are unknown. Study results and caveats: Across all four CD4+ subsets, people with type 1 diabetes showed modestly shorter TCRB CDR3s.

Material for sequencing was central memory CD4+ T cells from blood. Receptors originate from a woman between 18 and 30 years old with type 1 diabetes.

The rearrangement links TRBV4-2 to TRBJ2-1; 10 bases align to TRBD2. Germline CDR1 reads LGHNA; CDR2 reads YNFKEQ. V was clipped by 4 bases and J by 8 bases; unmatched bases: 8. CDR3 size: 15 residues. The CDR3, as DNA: TGTGCCAGCAGCCCCCCTAGCGGGAGAGCCTATGAGCAGTTCTTC. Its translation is CASSPPSGRAYEQFF.

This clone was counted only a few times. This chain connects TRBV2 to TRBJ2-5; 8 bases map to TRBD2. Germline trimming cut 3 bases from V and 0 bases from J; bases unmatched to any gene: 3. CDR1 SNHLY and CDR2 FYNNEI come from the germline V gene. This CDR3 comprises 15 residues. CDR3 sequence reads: CASSDVAGYQETQYF. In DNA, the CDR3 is TGTGCCAGCAGTGACGTAGCGGGGTACCAAGAGACCCAGTACTTC.

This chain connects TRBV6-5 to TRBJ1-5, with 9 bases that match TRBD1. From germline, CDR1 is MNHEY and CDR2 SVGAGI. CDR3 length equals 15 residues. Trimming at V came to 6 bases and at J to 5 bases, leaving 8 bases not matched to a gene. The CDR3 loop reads CASSGTGSTYQPQHF. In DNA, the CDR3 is TGTGCCAGCAGCGGGACAGGGTCAACGTATCAGCCCCAGCATTTT.

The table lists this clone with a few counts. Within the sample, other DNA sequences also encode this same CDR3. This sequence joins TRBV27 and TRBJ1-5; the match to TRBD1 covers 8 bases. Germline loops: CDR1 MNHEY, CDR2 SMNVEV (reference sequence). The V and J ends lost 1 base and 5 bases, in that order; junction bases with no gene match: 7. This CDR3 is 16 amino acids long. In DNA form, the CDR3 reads TGTGCCAGCAGTTTATTTGGGACAGGAGGGGATCAGCCCCAGCATTTT. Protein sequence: CASSLFGTGGDQPQHF.

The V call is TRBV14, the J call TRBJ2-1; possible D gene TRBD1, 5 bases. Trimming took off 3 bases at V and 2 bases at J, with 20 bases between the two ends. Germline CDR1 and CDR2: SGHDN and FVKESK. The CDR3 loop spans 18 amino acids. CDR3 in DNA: TGTGCCAGCAGCCACGAACCAGGGTCCTGGGAAGCCTACAATGAGCAGTTCTTC. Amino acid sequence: CASSHEPGSWEAYNEQFF.

This chain's CDR3 is CSATGGYGYTF. Here the CDR3 DNA reads TGCAGTGCTACAGGTGGCTATGGCTACACCTTC. The chain links TRBV20-1 to TRBJ1-2; D not certain. The CDR3 runs 11 residues. Trimming took 4 bases from V and 4 from J, leaving 7 bases between them. Germline CDR1 is DFQATT and CDR2 is SNEGSKA (reference sequence).

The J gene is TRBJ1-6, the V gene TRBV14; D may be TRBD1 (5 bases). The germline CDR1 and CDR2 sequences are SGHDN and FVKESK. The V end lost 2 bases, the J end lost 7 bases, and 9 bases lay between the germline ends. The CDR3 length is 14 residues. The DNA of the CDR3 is TGTGCCAGCAGCCAAACAGGCCGAAATTCACCCCTCCACTTT. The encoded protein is CASSQTGRNSPLHF.

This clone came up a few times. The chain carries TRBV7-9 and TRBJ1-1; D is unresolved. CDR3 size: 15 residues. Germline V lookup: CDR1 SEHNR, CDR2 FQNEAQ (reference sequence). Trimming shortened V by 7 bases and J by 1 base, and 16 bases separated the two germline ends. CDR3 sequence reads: CASINSVGQNTEAFF. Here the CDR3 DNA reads TGTGCCAGCATCAACTCGGTGGGCCAGAACACTGAAGCTTTCTTT.

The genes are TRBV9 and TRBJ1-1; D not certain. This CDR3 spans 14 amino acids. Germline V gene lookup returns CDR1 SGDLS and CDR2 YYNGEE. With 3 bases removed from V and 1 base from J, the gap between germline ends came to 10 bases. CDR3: CASSGRTGNTEAFF. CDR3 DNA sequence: TGTGCCAGCAGCGGAAGAACGGGGAACACTGAAGCTTTCTTT.

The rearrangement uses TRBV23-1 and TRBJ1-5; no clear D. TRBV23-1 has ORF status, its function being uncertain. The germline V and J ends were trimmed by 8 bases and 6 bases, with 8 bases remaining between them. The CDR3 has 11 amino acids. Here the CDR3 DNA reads TGCGCCAGCCCGGGTGGTCAGCCCCAGCATTTT. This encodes CASPGGQPQHF.

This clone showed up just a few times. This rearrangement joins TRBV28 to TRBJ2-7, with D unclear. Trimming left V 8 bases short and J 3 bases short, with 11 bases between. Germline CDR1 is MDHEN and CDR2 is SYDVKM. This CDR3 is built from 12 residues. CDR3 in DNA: TGTGCCAGCGGAAGGAGAGGCTACGAGCAGTACTTC. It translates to CASGRRGYEQYF.

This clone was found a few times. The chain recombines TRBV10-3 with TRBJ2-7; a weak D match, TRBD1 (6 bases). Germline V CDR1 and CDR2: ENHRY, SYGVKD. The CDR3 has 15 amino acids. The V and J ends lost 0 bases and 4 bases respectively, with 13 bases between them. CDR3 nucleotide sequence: TGTGCCATCAGTGAGTCCCTAGGGGGACCGTACGAGCAGTACTTC. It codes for CAISESLGGPYEQYF.

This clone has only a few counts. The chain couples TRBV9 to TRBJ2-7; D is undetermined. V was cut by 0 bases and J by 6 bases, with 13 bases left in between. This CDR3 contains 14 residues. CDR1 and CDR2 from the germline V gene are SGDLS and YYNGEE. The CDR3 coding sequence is TGTGCCAGCAGCGTAGGAGGCAGACCGGGCGAGCAGTACTTC. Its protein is CASSVGGRPGEQYF. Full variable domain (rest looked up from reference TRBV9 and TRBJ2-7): DSGVTQTPKHLITATGQRVTLRCSPRSGDLSVYWYQQSLDQGLQFLIQYYNGEERAKGNILERFSAQQFPDLHSELNLSSLELGDSALYFCASSVGGRPGEQYFGPGTRLTVT.

The CDR3 loop reads CAWSVLRTGPTEAFF. The CDR3 nucleotides are TGTGCCTGGAGTGTACTCCGGACAGGGCCCACTGAAGCTTTCTTT. This chain connects TRBV30 to TRBJ1-1; 8 nucleotides line up with TRBD1. The CDR3 has 15 amino acids. Germline assignment: CDR1 GTSNPN and CDR2 SVGIG (reference sequence). V lost 0 bases to trimming and J lost 4 bases; unmatched junction nucleotides: 7. The variable domain in full, completed from reference TRBV30 and TRBJ1-1, reads SQTIHQWPATLVQPVGSPLSLECTVEGTSNPNLYWYRQAAGRGLQLLFYSVGIGQISSEVPQNLSASRPQDRQFILSSKKLLLSDSGFYLCAWSVLRTGPTEAFFGQGTRLTVV.

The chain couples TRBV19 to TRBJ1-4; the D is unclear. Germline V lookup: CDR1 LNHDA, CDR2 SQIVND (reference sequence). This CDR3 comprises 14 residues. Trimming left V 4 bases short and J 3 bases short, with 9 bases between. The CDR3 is CASSTGMSNEKLFF. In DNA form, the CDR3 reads TGTGCCAGTAGTACGGGGATGTCTAATGAAAAACTGTTTTTT.

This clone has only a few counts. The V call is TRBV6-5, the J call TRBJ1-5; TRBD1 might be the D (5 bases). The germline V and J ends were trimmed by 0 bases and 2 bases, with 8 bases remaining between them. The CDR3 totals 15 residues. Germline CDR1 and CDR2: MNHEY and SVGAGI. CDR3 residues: CASSYSLRGNQPQHF. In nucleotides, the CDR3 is TGTGCCAGCAGTTACTCCCTCAGGGGCAATCAGCCCCAGCATTTT.

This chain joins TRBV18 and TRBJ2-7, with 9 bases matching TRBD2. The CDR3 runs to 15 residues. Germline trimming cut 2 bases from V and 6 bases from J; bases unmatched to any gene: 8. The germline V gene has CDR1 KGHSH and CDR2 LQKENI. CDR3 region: CASSPVTSGPAEQYF. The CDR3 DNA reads TGTGCCAGCTCACCAGTGACTAGCGGACCAGCCGAGCAGTACTTC.

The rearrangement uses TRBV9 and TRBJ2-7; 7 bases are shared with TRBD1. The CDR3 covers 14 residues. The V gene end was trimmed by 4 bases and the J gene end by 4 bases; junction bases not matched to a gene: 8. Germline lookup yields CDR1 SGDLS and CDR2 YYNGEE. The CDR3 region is CASSPGTEVYEQYF. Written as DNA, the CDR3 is TGTGCCAGCAGCCCGGGGACAGAGGTATACGAGCAGTACTTC.

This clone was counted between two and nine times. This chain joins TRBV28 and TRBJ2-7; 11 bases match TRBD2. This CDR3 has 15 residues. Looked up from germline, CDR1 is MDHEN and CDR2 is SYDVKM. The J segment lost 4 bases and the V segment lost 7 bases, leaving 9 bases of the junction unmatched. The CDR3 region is CASTQTSGRGYEQYF. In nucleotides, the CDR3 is TGTGCCAGCACCCAAACTAGCGGGAGAGGGTACGAGCAGTACTTC.

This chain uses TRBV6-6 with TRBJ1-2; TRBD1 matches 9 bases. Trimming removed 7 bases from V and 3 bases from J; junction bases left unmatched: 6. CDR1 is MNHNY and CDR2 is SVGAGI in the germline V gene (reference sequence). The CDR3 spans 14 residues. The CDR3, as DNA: TGTGCCAGCAATCCTACAGGGGGCTACTATGGCTACACCTTC. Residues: CASNPTGGYYGYTF.

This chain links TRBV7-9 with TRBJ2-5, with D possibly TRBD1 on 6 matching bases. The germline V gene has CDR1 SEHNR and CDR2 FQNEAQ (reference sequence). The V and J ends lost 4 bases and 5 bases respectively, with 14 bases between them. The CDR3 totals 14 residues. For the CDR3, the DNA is TGTGCCAGCAGCTCGAATGGGGGCCGGGAGACCCAGTACTTC. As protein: CASSSNGGRETQYF.